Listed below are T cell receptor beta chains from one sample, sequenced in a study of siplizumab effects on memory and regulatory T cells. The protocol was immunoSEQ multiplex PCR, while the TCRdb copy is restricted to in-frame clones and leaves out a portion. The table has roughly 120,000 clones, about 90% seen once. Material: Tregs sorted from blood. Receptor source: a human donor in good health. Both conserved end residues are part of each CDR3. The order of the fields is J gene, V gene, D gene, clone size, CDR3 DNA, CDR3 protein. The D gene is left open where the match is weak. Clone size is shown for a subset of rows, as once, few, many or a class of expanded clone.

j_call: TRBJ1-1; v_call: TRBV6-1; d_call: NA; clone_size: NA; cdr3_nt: TGTGCCAGCAGTGAAGCGTGGATGGAAGCTTTCTTT; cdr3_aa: CASSEAWMEAFF
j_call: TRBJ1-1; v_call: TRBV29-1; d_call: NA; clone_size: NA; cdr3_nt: TGCAGCGTTGTAGGGAACACTGAAGCTTTCTTT; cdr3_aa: CSVVGNTEAFF
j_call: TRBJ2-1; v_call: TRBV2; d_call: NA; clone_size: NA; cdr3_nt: TGTGCCAGCAGTGATGGGGGTAGGGGGGACAATGAGCAGTTCTTC; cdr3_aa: CASSDGGRGDNEQFF
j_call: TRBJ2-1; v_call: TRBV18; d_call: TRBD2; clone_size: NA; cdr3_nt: TGTGCCAGCTCACGGCCGGGAGGCTTGAATGAGCAGTTCTTC; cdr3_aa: CASSRPGGLNEQFF
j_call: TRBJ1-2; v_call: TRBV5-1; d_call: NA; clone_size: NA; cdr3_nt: TGCGCCAGCAGCTTGTGGCCCAGCGCAGGGTGGGATGGCTACACCTTC; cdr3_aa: CASSLWPSAGWDGYTF
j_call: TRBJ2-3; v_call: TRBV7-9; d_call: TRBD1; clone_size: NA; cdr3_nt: TGTGCCAGCAGCATGAGAGTGGGGCAGGGGGCAGATACGCAGTATTTT; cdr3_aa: CASSMRVGQGADTQYF
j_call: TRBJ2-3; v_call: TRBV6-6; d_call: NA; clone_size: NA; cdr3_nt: TGTGCCAGCAGTCCAGGGGGCACAGATACGCAGTATTTT; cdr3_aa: CASSPGGTDTQYF
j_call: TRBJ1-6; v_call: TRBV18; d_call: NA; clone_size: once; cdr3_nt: TGTGCCAGCTCAGTAACCGGGACTTTAAATTCACCCCTCCACTTT; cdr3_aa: CASSVTGTLNSPLHF
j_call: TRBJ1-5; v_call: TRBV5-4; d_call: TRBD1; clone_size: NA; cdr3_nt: TGTGCCAGCAGCGTGGACAGGGGGCAAGGTCAGCCCCAGCATTTT; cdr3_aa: CASSVDRGQGQPQHF
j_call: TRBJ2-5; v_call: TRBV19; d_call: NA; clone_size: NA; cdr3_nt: TGTGCCAGTAGTGCAACCTCTGGGGGGCTACAAGAGACCCAGTACTTC; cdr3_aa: CASSATSGGLQETQYF
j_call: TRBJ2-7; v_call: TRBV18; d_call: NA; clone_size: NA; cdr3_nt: TGTGCCAGCTCACCGGGGGTTTCCGAGCAGTACTTC; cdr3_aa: CASSPGVSEQYF
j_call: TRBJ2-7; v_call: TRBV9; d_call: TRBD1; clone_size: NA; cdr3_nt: TGTGCCAGCAGCGCCGGGAGCGGGACAGGGTCTTGGGAGCAGTACTTC; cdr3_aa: CASSAGSGTGSWEQYF